This record looks at one TCR beta chain sequence and its context. Its target is unknown. This record comes from a study of T cell clusters in autoimmune cytopenias. Study results and caveats: TRB repertoire shifts in secondary cytopenia and chronic lymphocytic leukemia mostly reflected lymphoma, not autoimmunity. Clustering suggested that physiological T cell clusters were missing in primary autoimmune cytopenia patients.

Multiplex touch-down PCR amplified TRB using TRB-A and TRB-B pools in one tube. TCRdb derives one entry per CDR3 protein from the multiplex PCR reads, leaving out DNA. The sample includes roughly 8,000 distinct CDR3 sequences. TRB was amplified from approximately 250 ng of peripheral blood genomic DNA per sample. The germline CDR1 and CDR2 sequences are GTSNPN and SVGIG (reference sequence). This CDR3 is 16 amino acids long. Material: peripheral blood. The clonotype originates from a human donor with an autoimmune cytopenia or autoimmune hepatitis (not recorded which). The V and J genes are TRBV30 and TRBJ2-7; the TCRdb D gene call, TRBD1, has no DNA to confirm it. The CDR3 sequence is CAWSVFGQGKVYEQYF.